This T cell receptor (beta chain) was profiled in a study of lymphopenia after photon versus proton radiotherapy. About this clone itself: Its specificity is not known.

Study observations and caveats: Relative stability marked proton patients; photon patients lost diversity and naive cells. Post-nadir diversity loss with photons came from oligoclonal expansion, particularly CD8+ Temra cells.

This table comes from immunoSEQ multiplex PCR, and its TCRdb copy is limited to in-frame clones, with some not included. Among around 59,000 clones listed, roughly 83% were seen once. The V gene's germline CDR1 is SGHVS and CDR2 FNYEAQ. J was trimmed by 4 bases and V by 4 bases; bases with no gene match: 11. CDR3 length: 17 residues. This chain connects TRBV7-6 to TRBJ1-5, with TRBD1 matching 9 bases. Sequenced here: peripheral blood, sampled from a patient treated with proton-based radiotherapy. The receptor comes from a man aged 55 to 69 with pancreatic cancer. CDR3 protein: CASSSQPGTGLNQPQHF. CDR3 bases: TGTGCCAGCAGCTCACAACCCGGGACAGGGCTTAATCAGCCCCAGCATTTT.